The next 19 T cell receptor beta chains were all read from a single sample in a study of CXCR3-negative and CXCR3-positive naive CD8 T cells. With UMI labels, 5' RACE was used to prepare the TRB cDNA libraries. Following a re-call of the 5' RACE reads, TCRdb has one entry per CDR3 protein and lacks DNA. The sample holds 45,000 to 70,000 distinct CDR3 sequences. The specimen sequenced was memory CD8+ T cells from blood. The source is a human donor in good health. Some clones in this sample may be carry-over from other donors' samples.

This sequence joins TRBV29-1 and TRBJ2-4; TCRdb's D call of TRBD1 is untestable without DNA. This CDR3 comprises 13 residues. The germline gives CDR1 SQVTM, CDR2 ANQGSEA. The CDR3 sequence is CSVERGTGDIQYF.

This chain joins TRBV28 and TRBJ2-7. CDR1 is MDHEN, CDR2 SYDVKM, per germline. The CDR3 sequence is 12 residues long. CDR3 sequence: CASSFGSYEQYF.

The V gene is TRBV7-2, the J gene TRBJ2-3; lacking DNA, the TRBD1 call made by TCRdb goes unchecked. Germline V gene sequence: CDR1 SGHTA, CDR2 FQGNSA. The CDR3 consists of 17 residues. CDR3 protein: CASSLGRVGGLEDTQYF.

The genes are TRBV20-1 and TRBJ2-1. Germline-derived CDR1 and CDR2 are DFQATT and SNEGSKA (reference sequence). This CDR3 has 13 amino acids. CDR3 amino acids: CSARHLTYNEQFF.

This rearrangement joins TRBV7-9 to TRBJ1-1. The CDR3 spans 13 residues. Germline loops: CDR1 SEHNR, CDR2 FQNEAQ (reference sequence). Here the CDR3 reads CASSPVGFSEAFF.

The chain has TRBV5-6 and TRBJ2-1. The germline gives CDR1 SGHDT, CDR2 YYEEEE. This CDR3 comprises 13 residues. The CDR3 is CASSLPSYNEQFF.

This rearrangement joins TRBV28 to TRBJ2-7; no DNA is available, so the TRBD2 call from TCRdb remains unchecked. The CDR3 covers 17 residues. The germline V gene encodes CDR1 MDHEN and CDR2 SYDVKM. The CDR3 sequence: CASSSPIGDISSYEQYF.

This chain uses TRBV12-3 or TRBV12-4 with TRBJ2-7; the TCRdb call, TRBD1, lacks DNA for checking. This CDR3 has 12 amino acids. CDR3 sequence reads: CASSPGGFEQYF.

This CDR3 reads CASSQDGPYEQYF. This rearrangement joins TRBV4-3 to TRBJ2-7. Germline CDR1 is LGHNA and CDR2 is YSLEER. This CDR3 region has 13 residues.

The CDR3 here is CSVEVRTSSGANVLTF. This rearrangement joins TRBV29-1 to TRBJ2-6. Looked up from germline, CDR1 is SQVTM and CDR2 is ANQGSEA. This CDR3 has 16 residues.

The chain is built from TRBV7-9 and TRBJ2-3; the TCRdb D gene call, TRBD1, has no DNA to confirm it. From germline, CDR1 is SEHNR and CDR2 FQNEAQ (reference sequence). There are 16 residues in the CDR3. This CDR3 reads CASSPRDRRDTDTQYF.

V gene TRBV4-3 combines with J gene TRBJ2-7. The length of the CDR3 is 13 residues. CDR1 and CDR2 from the germline V gene are LGHNA and YSLEER. The chain's CDR3 is CASSQGGNYEQYF.

V and J are TRBV14 and TRBJ2-5. CDR3 length: 13 residues. Germline V lookup: CDR1 SGHDN, CDR2 FVKESK. The CDR3 spells CASSQVDGVSQYF.

V gene TRBV28 combines with J gene TRBJ2-1. CDR1 and CDR2 (germline): MDHEN, SYDVKM. The CDR3 loop spans 12 amino acids. CDR3 loop: CASFTARNEQFF.

The chain is built from TRBV19 and TRBJ2-1; checking the TCRdb D call of TRBD2 is not possible without DNA. Germline V gene data show CDR1 as LNHDA and CDR2 as SQIVND (reference sequence). The CDR3 has 16 amino acids. The CDR3 is CASSSLAGGLNNEQFF.

The chain employs TRBV29-1 and TRBJ2-1. The CDR3 consists of 15 residues. Germline CDR1 and CDR2: SQVTM and ANQGSEA. CDR3 sequence: CSVVGVQSSYNEQFF.

The V gene is TRBV27, the J gene TRBJ2-7; there is no DNA to check the TCRdb D call of TRBD1. The CDR3 length is 16 residues. CDR1 and CDR2 from the germline V gene are MNHEY and SMNVEV (reference sequence). The CDR3 loop reads CASSVRGTPGSYEQYF.

The rearrangement uses TRBV20-1 and TRBJ2-1; TCRdb picks TRBD1, but there is no DNA to check that call. The CDR3 length is 16 residues. Germline assignment: CDR1 DFQATT and CDR2 SNEGSKA (reference sequence). CDR3 in amino acids: CSARDTGDYFYNEQFF.

The chain combines TRBV28 with TRBJ1-1. This CDR3 is built from 13 residues. The germline V gene encodes CDR1 MDHEN and CDR2 SYDVKM. The CDR3: CASSSSRNTEAFF.